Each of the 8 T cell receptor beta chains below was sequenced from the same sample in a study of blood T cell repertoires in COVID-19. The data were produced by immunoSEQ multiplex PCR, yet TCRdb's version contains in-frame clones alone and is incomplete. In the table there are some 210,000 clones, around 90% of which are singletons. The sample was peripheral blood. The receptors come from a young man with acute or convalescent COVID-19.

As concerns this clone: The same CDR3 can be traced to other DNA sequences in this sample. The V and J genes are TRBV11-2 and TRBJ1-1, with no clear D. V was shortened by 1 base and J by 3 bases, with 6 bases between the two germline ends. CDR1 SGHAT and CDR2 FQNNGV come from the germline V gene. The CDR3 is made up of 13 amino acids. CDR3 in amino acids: CASSLVRDTEAFF. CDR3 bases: TGTGCCAGCAGCTTAGTGCGAGACACTGAAGCTTTCTTT.

CDR3 in amino acids: CSVEVTGEYEQYF. CDR3 DNA sequence: TGCAGCGTTGAAGTGACAGGGGAGTACGAGCAGTACTTC. V usage is TRBV29-1 and J usage is TRBJ2-7, with 8 nucleotides matching TRBD1. Germline-derived CDR1 and CDR2 are SQVTM and ANQGSEA. This CDR3 has 13 amino acids. V shed 1 base and J 4 bases; nucleotides not matched to a gene: 3.

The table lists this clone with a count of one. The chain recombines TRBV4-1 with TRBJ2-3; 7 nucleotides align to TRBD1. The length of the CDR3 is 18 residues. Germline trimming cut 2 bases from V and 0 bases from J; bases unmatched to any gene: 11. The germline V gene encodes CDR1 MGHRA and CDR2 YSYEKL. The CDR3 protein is CASSQPKPGQTSTDTQYF. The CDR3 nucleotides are TGCGCCAGCAGCCAACCAAAACCGGGACAGACCAGCACAGATACGCAGTATTTT.

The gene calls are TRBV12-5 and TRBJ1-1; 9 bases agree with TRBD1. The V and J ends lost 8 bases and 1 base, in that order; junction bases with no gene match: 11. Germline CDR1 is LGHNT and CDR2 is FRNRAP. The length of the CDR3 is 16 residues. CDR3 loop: CASCRANRGPNTEAFF. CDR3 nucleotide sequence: TGTGCTAGTTGCCGCGCGAACAGGGGGCCGAACACTGAAGCTTTCTTT.

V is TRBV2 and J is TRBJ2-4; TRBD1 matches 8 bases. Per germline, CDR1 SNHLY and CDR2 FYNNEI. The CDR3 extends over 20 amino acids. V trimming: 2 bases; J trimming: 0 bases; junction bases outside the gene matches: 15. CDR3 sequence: CASSEKDRGCPILAKNIQYF. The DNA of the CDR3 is TGTGCCAGCAGTGAAAAAGACAGGGGTTGTCCGATTCTAGCCAAAAACATTCAGTACTTC.

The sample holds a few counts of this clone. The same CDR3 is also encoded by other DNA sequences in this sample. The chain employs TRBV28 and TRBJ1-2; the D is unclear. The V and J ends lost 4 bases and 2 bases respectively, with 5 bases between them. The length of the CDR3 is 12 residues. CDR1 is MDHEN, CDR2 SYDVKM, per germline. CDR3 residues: CASSSVNYGYTF. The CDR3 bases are TGTGCCAGCAGTTCCGTGAACTATGGCTACACCTTC.

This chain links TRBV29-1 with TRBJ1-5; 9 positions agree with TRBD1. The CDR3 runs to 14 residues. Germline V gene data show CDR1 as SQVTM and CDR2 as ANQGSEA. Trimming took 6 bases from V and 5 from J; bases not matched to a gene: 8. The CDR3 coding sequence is TGCAGCGTCATCACACAGGGGGCAGATCAGCCCCAGCATTTT. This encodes CSVITQGADQPQHF.

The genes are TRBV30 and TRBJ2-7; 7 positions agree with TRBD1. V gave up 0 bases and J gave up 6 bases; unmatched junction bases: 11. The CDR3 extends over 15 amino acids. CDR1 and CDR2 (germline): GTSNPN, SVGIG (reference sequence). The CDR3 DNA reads TGTGCCTGGAGTGTAGGCAGGGGGTTTGTTGGCGAGCAGTACTTC. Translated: CAWSVGRGFVGEQYF.